Each of the 2 T cell receptor beta chains below was sequenced from the same sample in a study of response to subunit inactivated influenza vaccine. MiXCR, applied by TCRdb to the RT-PCR reads, yields one record per CDR3 protein. The sample lists some 300,000 distinct CDR3 sequences; 22% were seen once. The input for sequencing was PBMCs from blood, taken roughly 20 months after vaccination. These TCRs come from a man aged 50 to 75 who received an inactivated influenza vaccine.

This clonotype has only a few counts. This chain uses TRBV12-3 or TRBV12-4 with TRBJ2-2; D unclear. Trimming took off 5 bases at V and 6 bases at J, with 10 bases between the two ends. The CDR3 is 13 residues long. CDR3 region: CASSRTSPGELFF. The CDR3 bases are TGTGCCAGCAGTCGGACCAGCCCCGGGGAGCTGTTTTTT.

This clonotype was counted ten times or more. V and J are TRBV5-1 and TRBJ1-1; D remains unclear. The germline gives CDR1 SGHRS, CDR2 YFSETQ. The CDR3 has 14 amino acids. Trimming cost V 1 base and J 2 bases, with 9 bases left between them. CDR3 DNA sequence: TGCGCCAGCAGCTTGTCCAGCGCAAACACTGAAGCTTTCTTT. Residues: CASSLSSANTEAFF. The variable domain in full, with the rest retrieved from reference TRBV5-1 and TRBJ1-1, is KAGVTQTPRYLIKTRGQQVTLSCSPISGHRSVSWYQQTPGQGLQFLFEYFSETQRNKGNFPGRFSGRQFSNSRSEMNVSTLELGDSALYLCASSLSSANTEAFFGQGTRLTVV.